This section outlines one T cell receptor beta chain sequence together with its context. The antigen this receptor binds is unknown. Per-base qualities were not stored, and no clone one base away is much larger. Donors were healthy HIV-negative adults with no recently reported acute infections or vaccinations. Every donor was a Caucasian adult residing in Nashville, Tennessee, USA. Magnetic negative selection was used to enrich CD4+ T cells, after which naive cells were positively selected on CD45RA and the negative fraction became the memory subset. After blood collection by leukapheresis, PBMCs were isolated using Ficoll-Histopaque density gradient centrifugation and then cryopreserved in the vapor phase of liquid nitrogen. Analytical flow cytometry was used to check the purity and quantity of each magnetically sorted T cell population. Genomic DNA was isolated from each sorted fraction and quantified by UV absorbance on a Nanodrop 2000c.

V drops 2 bases and J drops 7 bases, leaving 5 bases in between. Looking up the germline V gene yields CDR1 MNHNS and CDR2 SASEGT. Including cysteine and phenylalanine, the CDR3 has 11 amino acids. The entry retains the CDR3 DNA only, 33 bases that are in frame from base 1. This record comes from a study of shared clonotypes between healthy human individuals (dated by TCRdb to the early 2020s). Study-level background: The cohort included a few men and a couple of women between 18 and 49 years of age. The study deeply sequenced blood TCR repertoires of roughly five healthy adults to estimate repertoire size and the extent of clonotype sharing between individuals. Between about 0.8 and 9.5 billion PBMCs per donor were obtained by leukapheresis. Per donor, three plates each were used for CD4 naive and CD4 memory, two for CD8 naive, and one for CD8 memory. Different laboratories and diverse techniques were used to prepare libraries and sequence TCR repertoires, to increase sequencing depth and limit assay-specific biases. Broad study findings and their caveats: The small number of donors limited the genetic and exposure-history diversity represented. Even with the large sequencing depth, rarefaction of the sorted-subset datasets indicated that sequencing was incomplete. Naive subsets generally had larger estimated clonotype richness than memory subsets. When a handful of donors were compared, the shared fraction of clonotypes was about 5.4% for naive CD4, 3.5% to 4% for naive CD8, 2.3% for memory CD4, and less than 0.45% for memory CD8. Higher generation probabilities were observed for clonotypes shared by all four sorted-subset donors than for non-shared clonotypes. Based on pairwise subsampling, the degree of clonotype sharing among donors was expected to be affected by sequencing depth. Only blood was sampled, and tissue TCR repertoires likely differ from those in blood.

Using the deep immunoSEQ assay, TCR CDR3 regions were amplified from genomic DNA by multiplex PCR. Extracted genomic DNA from each cell subset was spread evenly across all wells of several immunoSEQ 96-well plates, with each plate serving as a replicate. Each replicate PCR for sorted subsets received roughly 0.2 ug genomic DNA, equal to tens of thousands of T cell genomes. Purified libraries were measured with a Qubit 3.0 fluorometer, size-checked on a Bioanalyzer 2100, and measured again with the KAPA Library Quantification kit. A separate single-read 150-cycle Illumina NextSeq 550 flow cell was used to sequence each immunoSEQ 96-well plate. Per the original workflow: Because only junctional sequences without quality scores were contained in the immunoSEQ output, filtering matching that applied to full-length reads could not be performed. Sequences were annotated with PyIR, a Python wrapper for IgBLAST v1.9, using IMGT germline references to assign V/J genes and CDR3. Reads were filtered out if the reads had weak V/J assignments (E-value above 1e-6), no CDR3, stop codons, out-of-frame junctions, or ambiguous translated residues. V3J clonotypes were defined as sequences sharing an identical inferred V gene, J gene, and CDR3 amino acid sequence. The percentage overlap between two repertoires was calculated by dividing the number of shared unique clonotypes by the size of the smaller repertoire. Repertoire richness was assessed with RTK rarefaction, the Chao1 estimator, and Recon v2.1 estimates of unobserved clonotypes. OLGA was used to compute generation probabilities for all TCRbeta clonotypes that the gDNA method yielded from a handful of donors. TCRdb provides this immuneACCESS table in a form limited to in-frame rearrangements. Some clones are lacking; in checked studies, under half of them reflect an unresolved V gene, and why the rest are absent is not known. That table is the source of V, J and clone size, and D and trimming were worked out from the DNA. The sample table contains about 1 million clones; only one count was recorded for 65% to 75% of them. Approximately 1.5% of the sample lies in the top ten.

The rearranged segments are TRBV6-1 and TRBJ1-2; no confident D gene assignment can be made. The sample comprised memory CD4+ T cells sorted from blood. The label giving this sample's cell subset or site can be read as: CD45RA-negative fraction. This TCR came from a man aged 18 to 29 in good health. The CDR3 is CASSELGGYTF. The sequenced DNA: TGTGCCAGCAGTGAATTGGGTGGCTACACCTTC.